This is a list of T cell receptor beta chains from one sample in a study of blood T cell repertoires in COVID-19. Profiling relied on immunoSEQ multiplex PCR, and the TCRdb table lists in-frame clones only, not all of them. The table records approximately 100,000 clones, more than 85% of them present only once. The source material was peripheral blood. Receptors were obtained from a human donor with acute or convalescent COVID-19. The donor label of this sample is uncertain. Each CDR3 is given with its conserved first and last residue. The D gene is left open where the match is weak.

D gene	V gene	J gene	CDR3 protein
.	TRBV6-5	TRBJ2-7	CASSLQGHPYEQYF
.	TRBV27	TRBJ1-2	CASSPNLRQSNYGYTF
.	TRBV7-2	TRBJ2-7	CASSLVRGAVYEQYF
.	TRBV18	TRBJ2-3	CASSPSGSVSDTQYF
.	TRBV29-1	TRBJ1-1	CSVVNGGEGRSGTEAFF
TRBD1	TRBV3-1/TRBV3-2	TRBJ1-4	CASSLRDRRLFF
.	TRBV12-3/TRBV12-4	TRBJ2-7	CASRHGTTEQYF
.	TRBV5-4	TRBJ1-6	CASSDDRTPSSYNSPLHF
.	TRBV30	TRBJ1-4	CAWSAPTGVTNEKLFF
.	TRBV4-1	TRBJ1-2	CASSQDRGNYGYTF
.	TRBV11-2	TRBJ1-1	CASSFGTGYTEAFF
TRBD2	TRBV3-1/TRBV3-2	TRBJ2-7	CASSQNGRYEQYF
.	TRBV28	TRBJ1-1	CASNGLGGGNTEAFF
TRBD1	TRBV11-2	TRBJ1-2	CASSLPQGARGYTF
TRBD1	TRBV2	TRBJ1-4	CASGQGATNEKLFF
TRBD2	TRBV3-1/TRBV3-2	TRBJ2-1	CASSQDPTSGRGEQFF
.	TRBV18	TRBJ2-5	CASSPTWVKDSQETQYF
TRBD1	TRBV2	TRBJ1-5	CASSDTGAGQPQHF
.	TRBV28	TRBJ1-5	CASSLEHREYSNQPQHF
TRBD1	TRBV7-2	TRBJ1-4	CASSPGGTNEKLFF
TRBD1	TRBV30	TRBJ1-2	CAWKGQGAGYGYTF
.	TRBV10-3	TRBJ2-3	CAISTGVISTDTQYF
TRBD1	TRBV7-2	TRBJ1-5	CASSFKGGDQPQHF
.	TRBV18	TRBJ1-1	CASSPQGGTEAFF
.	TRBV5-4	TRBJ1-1	CASSLEAGLNTEAFF
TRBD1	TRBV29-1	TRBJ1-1	CSVDISGTGATEAFF
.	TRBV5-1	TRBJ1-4	CASSLGTLREKLFF
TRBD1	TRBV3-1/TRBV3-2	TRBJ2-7	CASRTSGQGVYEQYF
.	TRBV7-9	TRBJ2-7	CASGRGNEQYF
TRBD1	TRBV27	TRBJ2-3	CASSLGQGTDTQYF
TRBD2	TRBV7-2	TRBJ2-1	CASRLQLAGPYNEQFF
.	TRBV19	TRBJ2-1	CASSIPWAGINEQFF
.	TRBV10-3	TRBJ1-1	CAISVREDTEAFF
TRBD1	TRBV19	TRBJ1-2	CASSFDRGQSSNYGYTF
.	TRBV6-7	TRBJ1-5	CASRSFRTVLRAGKGNQPQHF
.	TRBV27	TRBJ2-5	CASSLGAGGHLGETQYF
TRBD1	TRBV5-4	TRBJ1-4	CASSLGTGPNEKLFF
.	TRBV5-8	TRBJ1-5	CASSSGRQHENQPQHF
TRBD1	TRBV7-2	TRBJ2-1	CASRPGTGVYNEQFF
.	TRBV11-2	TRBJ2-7	CASSLVGDEQYF
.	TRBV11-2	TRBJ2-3	CASSRLASGGDTQYF
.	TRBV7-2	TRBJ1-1	CASSLGGMNTEAFF
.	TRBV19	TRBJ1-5	CASTLRTGVNQPQHF
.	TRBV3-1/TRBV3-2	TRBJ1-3	CASSPHGGIGGNTIYF
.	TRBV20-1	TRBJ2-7	CSAGGTYEQYF
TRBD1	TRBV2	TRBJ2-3	CASSDGQGDTQYF
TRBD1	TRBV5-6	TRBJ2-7	CASSLSGGQFYEQYF
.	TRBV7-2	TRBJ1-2	CASTNGQGRGYTF
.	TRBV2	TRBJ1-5	CASGLDNRHQPQHF
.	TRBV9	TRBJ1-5	CASSVDSLGPQHF
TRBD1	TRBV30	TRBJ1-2	CAWNLGGGYGYTF
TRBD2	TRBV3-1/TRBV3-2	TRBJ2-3	CASSEYTLLSGGTDTQYF
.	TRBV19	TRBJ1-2	CASRSRGSYGYTF
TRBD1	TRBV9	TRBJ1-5	CASRMGQSNQPQHF
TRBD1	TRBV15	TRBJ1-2	CATSRPTGSNYGYTF